There are many counts of the clone carrying this T cell receptor (beta chain). Its antigen is unknown. Germline assignment: CDR1 SGHVS and CDR2 FQNEAQ. The CDR3 runs 12 residues. The V end was cut by 1 base, the J end by 13 bases, with 11 bases between. Both iRepertoire HTBI primers and Arm-PCR of CDR3 regions were used to build the TCR beta libraries. TCRdb re-called the multiplex PCR reads through MiXCR, storing one row per CDR3 protein. Among 500,000 or so distinct CDR3 sequences, around 15% were seen once, and the ten largest hold approximately 17%. The data derive from a study of regulatory T cells in long-lasting Graves disease. Indicated time point: newly diagnosed GD, antithyroid drugs for less than 3 months. After RNA was extracted from PBMCs, the TCR library was made from it. Study-wide results and caveats: TRBV28 was favored in persistent disease, as were TRBJ1-2 and TRBJ2-5.

These same data were also listed under a study on T cells in Graves' hyperthyroidism and ophthalmopathy.

Sequencing was performed on peripheral blood mononuclear cells (PBMCs), taken at new diagnosis, from a patient treated with antithyroid drugs. The TCR sequence derives from a woman aged 50 to 65 with Graves disease. This chain joins TRBV7-8 and TRBJ2-1; no definite D call. CDR3 nucleotide sequence: TGTGCCAGCAGCTTAGGGGGTGCTCGACAGTTCTTC. It yields the protein CASSLGGARQFF.